A selection of T cell receptor beta chains follows, all from one sample in a study of blood T cell repertoires in COVID-19. TCRdb's table, derived via immunoSEQ multiplex PCR, lists solely in-frame clones and lacks some. The sample consists of tens of thousands of clones, 80% to 90% of them appearing once. Material: peripheral blood. The receptors were sampled from a woman of 80 years or more with acute or convalescent COVID-19. The CDR3 runs from the conserved cysteine through the conserved F or W. A D gene is named only where the DNA matches it firmly. The size entry is marked missing in some rows and otherwise reads once, few, many or a size class.

CDR3 protein,CDR3 DNA,D gene,clone size,V gene,J gene,CDR3 length
CASSSDRNYGYTF,TGTGCCAGCAGCTCCGACAGAAACTATGGCTACACCTTC,.,.,TRBV27,TRBJ1-2,13
CASGILGREETQYF,TGTGCCAGCGGCATATTGGGCAGGGAAGAGACCCAGTACTTC,.,.,TRBV28,TRBJ2-5,14
CATKDRGIFNYGYTF,TGTGCCACCAAGGACAGGGGCATCTTTAACTATGGCTACACCTTC,TRBD1,.,TRBV19,TRBJ1-2,15
CASRATGSGEHEQFF,TGTGCCAGCAGGGCAACGGGTAGCGGGGAGCATGAGCAGTTCTTC,TRBD2,.,TRBV6-5,TRBJ2-1,15
CASTGTGLSGYTF,TGTGCCAGCACCGGGACAGGGTTGAGCGGCTACACCTTC,TRBD1,.,TRBV2,TRBJ1-2,13
CAGSQDFASHVTGELFF,TGTGCCGGCAGCCAAGATTTCGCGTCCCACGTGACCGGGGAGCTGTTTTTT,.,.,TRBV3-1/TRBV3-2,TRBJ2-2,17
CASRGWTSGTDTQYF,TGTGCCAGTAGGGGTTGGACTAGCGGCACAGATACGCAGTATTTT,TRBD2,.,TRBV19,TRBJ2-3,15
CSVGTGSTDTQYF,TGCAGCGTTGGAACGGGGAGCACAGATACGCAGTATTTT,.,.,TRBV29-1,TRBJ2-3,13
CAIIGGGEETGELFF,TGTGCCATCATAGGCGGGGGGGAAGAAACCGGGGAGCTGTTTTTT,TRBD2,.,TRBV10-3,TRBJ2-2,15
CAWSRSGTHNSPLHF,TGTGCCTGGAGTCGCTCCGGGACACATAATTCACCCCTTCACTTT,.,.,TRBV30,TRBJ1-6,15
CASSPGTGPNTEAFF,TGCGCCAGCAGCCCCGGAACAGGGCCGAACACTGAAGCTTTCTTT,.,few,TRBV5-1,TRBJ1-1,15
CASSPPGTGGYEQYF,TGTGCCAGCAGCCCACCCGGGACAGGGGGCTACGAGCAGTACTTC,TRBD1,.,TRBV5-4,TRBJ2-7,15
CASSQGQLNTEAFF,TGTGCCAGCAGCCAAGGACAGTTGAACACTGAAGCTTTCTTT,.,.,TRBV3-1/TRBV3-2,TRBJ1-1,14
CASSLSPPSTDTQYF,TGTGCCAGCAGCCTGAGTCCCCCAAGCACAGATACGCAGTATTTT,.,.,TRBV7-9,TRBJ2-3,15
CASSQSGGRQTQYF,TGTGCCAGCAGCCAATCGGGGGGTAGGCAGACCCAGTACTTC,TRBD2,.,TRBV3-1/TRBV3-2,TRBJ2-5,14
CASSGSGRRFHEQYF,TGTGCCAGCAGCGGGTCGGGGAGGAGGTTCCACGAGCAGTACTTC,.,few,TRBV11-1,TRBJ2-7,15
CASTRTGMNTEAFF,TGTGCCAGCACGAGGACAGGGATGAACACTGAAGCTTTCTTT,TRBD1,.,TRBV27,TRBJ1-1,14
CASSQGTGEGEQYF,TGTGCCAGCAGCCAAGGGACAGGAGAGGGCGAGCAGTACTTC,TRBD1,.,TRBV3-1/TRBV3-2,TRBJ2-7,14
CASSAGTGYSGLFF,TGTGCCAGCAGCGCCGGGACAGGGTATAGTGGACTGTTTTTT,TRBD1,.,TRBV7-9,TRBJ1-4,14
CASSLQDTNTEAFF,TGTGCCAGCTCACTCCAGGATACGAACACTGAAGCTTTCTTT,.,.,TRBV18,TRBJ1-1,14
CASSLCREGPPYEQYF,TGCGCCAGCAGTCTCTGTCGGGAGGGCCCACCCTACGAGCAGTACTTC,TRBD2,.,TRBV23-1,TRBJ2-7,16
CASSLSRGNTEAFF,TGTGCCAGCAGTTTGTCAAGGGGGAACACTGAAGCTTTCTTT,.,.,TRBV25-1,TRBJ1-1,14